Shown below are 5 T cell receptor beta chains from a single sample sequenced in a study of control samples from healthy donors and cancer patients. Measured with immunoSEQ multiplex PCR; TCRdb has only the in-frame clones, and not every one. The table has 90,000 or so clones, 86% seen once. The sequenced sample consisted of blood. The source is a woman in her forties or fifties in good health.

CDR3 region: CATSDFVLTSFRPFFHNEQFF. In DNA form, the CDR3 reads TGTGCCACCAGTGATTTCGTCCTGACTAGTTTCAGACCTTTTTTCCACAATGAGCAGTTCTTC. V usage is TRBV24-1 and J usage is TRBJ2-1, with D maybe TRBD2 (6 bases). Germline CDR1 KGHDR, CDR2 SFDVKD. This CDR3 contains 21 residues. Trimming stripped 1 base from V and 5 bases from J, with 29 bases between.

CDR3 amino acids: CASSLRRGRYEQYF. In nucleotides, the CDR3 is TGTGCCAGCAGCCTTAGAAGAGGGCGCTACGAGCAGTACTTC. The chain combines TRBV5-6 with TRBJ2-7; D might be TRBD2 (5 bases). The length of the CDR3 is 14 residues. Germline V gives CDR1 SGHDT, CDR2 YYEEEE. V lost 4 bases, J lost 3 bases, and 14 bases lay in between.

The chain joins TRBV19 to TRBJ1-5; D not resolved. Trimming stripped 7 bases from V and 7 bases from J, with 17 bases between. CDR1 and CDR2 (germline): LNHDA, SQIVND (reference sequence). The CDR3 contains 14 residues. CDR3 sequence: CASTPVVRLQPQHF. The CDR3 DNA sequence: TGTGCCAGTACCCCGGTTGTCAGGCTACAGCCCCAGCATTTT.

The V gene is TRBV10-3, the J gene TRBJ1-6; no reliable D call. The V gene's germline CDR1 is ENHRY and CDR2 SYGVKD. With 1 base removed from V and 8 bases from J, the gap between germline ends came to 12 bases. The CDR3 extends over 15 amino acids. CDR3 sequence: CAISEYSPTDSPLHF. In DNA, the CDR3 is TGTGCCATCAGTGAGTACAGCCCGACGGATTCACCCCTCCACTTT.

This sequence joins TRBV7-9 and TRBJ1-3; 9 positions agree with TRBD1. Trimming cost V 5 bases and J 0 bases; bases outside gene matches: 5. Germline CDR1 SEHNR, CDR2 FQNEAQ (reference sequence). The CDR3 covers 16 residues. For the CDR3, the DNA is TGTGCCAGCAGCCGGACAGGGGCCAGCTCTGGAAACACCATATATTTT. This gives the protein CASSRTGASSGNTIYF.